This entry lists 9 T cell receptor beta chains sequenced from one sample in a study of blood T cell repertoires in COVID-19. Method: immunoSEQ multiplex PCR; TCRdb's copy keeps in-frame clones and lacks some. The sample yields a few hundred thousand clones, roughly nine tenths seen once. The sequencing sample was made of PBMCs or T cells enriched from blood (not recorded which). The receptors come from a woman between 45 and 65 years old who had been exposed to COVID-19.

J is TRBJ2-2 and V is TRBV5-6; 7 nucleotides align to TRBD1. Germline V gene data show CDR1 as SGHDT and CDR2 as YYEEEE. The V and J ends lost 3 bases and 3 bases, in that order; junction bases with no gene match: 2. This CDR3 has 14 residues. In DNA form, the CDR3 reads TGTGCCAGCAGCTGGGGACAGTACACCGGGGAGCTGTTTTTT. It codes for CASSWGQYTGELFF.

The chain has TRBV5-4 and TRBJ2-7, with TRBD1 identical over 9 bases. The V gene end was trimmed by 1 base and the J gene end by 5 bases; junction bases not matched to a gene: 7. This CDR3 has 15 amino acids. Germline V gives CDR1 SGHNT, CDR2 YYREEE (reference sequence). The CDR3 region is CASSLPWGQGNEQYF. The CDR3 DNA reads TGTGCCAGCAGCTTGCCTTGGGGACAGGGCAACGAGCAGTACTTC.

This clone was seen a few times. The rearrangement joins TRBV14 to TRBJ2-7; possibly TRBD1 for D (6 bases). V dropped 2 bases and J dropped 2 bases, with 16 bases sitting between them. This CDR3 has 16 amino acids. The germline CDR1 and CDR2 sequences are SGHDN and FVKESK. CDR3 nucleotide sequence: TGTGCCAGCAGCCAATGGGCAGGGGCGAACCCCTACGAGCAGTACTTC. It is translated as CASSQWAGANPYEQYF.

V gene TRBV6-5 combines with J gene TRBJ1-5; the D gene is possibly TRBD1 (5 bases). Trimming cost V 4 bases and J 0 bases, with 10 bases left between them. CDR1 and CDR2 from the germline V gene are MNHEY and SVGAGI. The CDR3 has 15 amino acids. The CDR3 sequence: CASSSTGYSNQPQHF. DNA for the CDR3: TGTGCCAGCAGTTCCACAGGCTATAGCAATCAGCCCCAGCATTTT.

The DNA of the CDR3 is TGCGCCAGCAGCCTCCGACCCGGGACAGGGGGCGCTTACGAGCAGTACTTC. Its protein is CASSLRPGTGGAYEQYF. This chain connects TRBV4-1 to TRBJ2-7; the match to TRBD1 covers 12 bases. The CDR3 consists of 17 residues. From germline, CDR1 is MGHRA and CDR2 YSYEKL. With V trimmed by 4 bases and J by 4 bases, 11 bases remained unmatched.

V and J are TRBV7-9 and TRBJ2-5; D perhaps matches TRBD2 (5 bases). In germline, CDR1 is SEHNR, CDR2 FQNEAQ (reference sequence). V lost 5 bases to trimming and J lost 2 bases, with 12 bases between them. The CDR3 loop spans 14 amino acids. CDR3 region: CASSRRPGQETQYF. DNA of the CDR3: TGTGCCAGCAGCAGGAGGCCTGGACAAGAGACCCAGTACTTC. The full variable domain, with the rest looked up from reference TRBV7-9 and TRBJ2-5, is DTGVSQNPRHKITKRGQNVTFRCDPISEHNRLYWYRQTLGQGPEFLTYFQNEAQLEKSRLLSDRFSAERPKGSFSTLEIQRTEQGDSAMYLCASSRRPGQETQYFGPGTRLLVL.

J is TRBJ1-4 and V is TRBV19, with TRBD1 matching 11 bases. Germline CDR1 LNHDA, CDR2 SQIVND (reference sequence). Trimming cost V 3 bases and J 5 bases; bases outside gene matches: 5. The CDR3 covers 16 residues. CDR3 residues: CASSIPGTGGNEKLFF. DNA for the CDR3: TGTGCCAGTAGTATCCCCGGGACAGGGGGGAATGAAAAACTGTTTTTT.

In DNA form, the CDR3 reads TGCGCCAGCAGCCTTTCAGGGGTCCAAGAGACCCAGTACTTC. It specifies CASSLSGVQETQYF. The chain links TRBV4-1 to TRBJ2-5; a weak D match, TRBD1 (6 bases). CDR1 MGHRA and CDR2 YSYEKL come from the germline V gene. With 4 bases removed from V and 1 base from J, the gap between germline ends came to 10 bases. The CDR3 extends over 14 amino acids.

The gene calls are TRBV7-9 and TRBJ1-1; possibly TRBD1 for D (5 bases). The germline CDR1 and CDR2 sequences are SEHNR and FQNEAQ (reference sequence). The V end was cut by 5 bases, the J end by 2 bases, with 12 bases between. The CDR3 contains 14 residues. Written as DNA, the CDR3 is TGTGCCAGCAGCCCAGGGAGGGGTAACACTGAAGCTTTCTTT. As protein: CASSPGRGNTEAFF.